The 14 T cell receptor beta chains below all came from one sample that was sequenced in a study of STAT5B mutations in CD4+ large granular lymphocyte leukemia. Assay used: immunoSEQ multiplex PCR; TCRdb lists only in-frame clones, some missing. The table lists about 50,000 clones, roughly four fifths of them singletons, with about 0.33% in the top ten. The specimen was CD4+ T cells from blood buffy coats. The receptor set was obtained from a human donor in good health.

The chain carries TRBV7-6 and TRBJ2-3, with D possibly matching TRBD2 (5 bases). Per the germline V gene, CDR1 is SGHVS and CDR2 is FNYEAQ. The CDR3 covers 15 residues. V dropped 1 base and J dropped 0 bases, with 8 bases sitting between them. The CDR3 loop reads CASSLGERSTDTQYF. DNA for the CDR3: TGTGCCAGCAGCTTAGGTGAGCGGAGCACAGATACGCAGTATTTT.

This chain joins TRBV19 and TRBJ1-1; D may be TRBD1 (5 bases). The germline gives CDR1 LNHDA, CDR2 SQIVND (reference sequence). Trimming shortened V by 5 bases and J by 3 bases, and 16 bases separated the two germline ends. The CDR3 has 15 amino acids. The CDR3 DNA reads as TGTGCCAGTAGTGAATTAAGGGGTTTGTACACTGAAGCTTTCTTT. It translates to CASSELRGLYTEAFF.

The chain employs TRBV11-2 and TRBJ1-1, with D possibly being TRBD1 (5 bases). The CDR3 length is 13 residues. V shed 5 bases and J shed 1 base, with 8 bases lying between them. Germline CDR1 reads SGHAT; CDR2 reads FQNNGV. The CDR3, as DNA: TGTGCCAGCAGCGCTGACAGGAACACTGAAGCTTTCTTT. Protein product: CASSADRNTEAFF.

The rearrangement links TRBV1 to TRBJ2-2; TRBD2 is the table's D call, not checked against the DNA. TRBV1 is shown as a pseudogene. This CDR3 comprises 22 residues. Here the CDR3 DNA reads TGCACCAGCAGCCAGGGACAGGCTCAATTACTAGCGGGAGGCTCAAACACCGGGGAGCTGTTTTTT. Translating gives CTSSQGQAQLLAGGSNTGELFF.

This chain connects TRBV11-1 to TRBJ2-1; D gene unclear. Germline-derived CDR1 and CDR2 are SGHAT and FQDESV (reference sequence). The CDR3 contains 13 residues. Trimming stripped 6 bases from V and 7 bases from J, with 13 bases between. This chain's CDR3 is CASRSDLRNEQFF. In nucleotides, the CDR3 is TGTGCCAGCAGATCGGATCTCCGGAATGAGCAGTTCTTC.

With respect to this clone: In the same sample, other DNA sequences code for this CDR3. The chain employs TRBV9 and TRBJ2-7; D is uncertain. CDR3 size: 13 residues. Germline V lookup: CDR1 SGDLS, CDR2 YYNGEE. Trimming cost V 0 bases and J 7 bases, with 11 bases left between them. CDR3 nucleotides: TGTGCCAGCAGCGTAGCACCCGAAGGGGAGCAGTACTTC. It specifies CASSVAPEGEQYF.

The chain links TRBV5-1 to TRBJ2-7; 11 nucleotides match TRBD1. This CDR3 is built from 15 residues. Germline CDR1 SGHRS, CDR2 YFSETQ. With 7 bases clipped from V and 4 bases from J, the junction kept 10 bases outside the gene matches. The CDR3 here is CASPPNGTGGYEQYF. CDR3 sequence (DNA): TGCGCCAGCCCCCCCAACGGGACAGGGGGGTACGAGCAGTACTTC.

The chain carries TRBV2 and TRBJ2-2; D is undetermined. Trimming took off 3 bases at V and 3 bases at J, with 11 bases between the two ends. The germline gives CDR1 SNHLY, CDR2 FYNNEI. This CDR3 comprises 15 residues. The CDR3, as DNA: TGTGCCAGCAGTGATATTCAGTCTCACACCGGGGAGCTGTTTTTT. Protein sequence: CASSDIQSHTGELFF.

CDR3 sequence (DNA): TGTGCCAGCAGCGCCGGACCTAAGTCCACAGATACGCAGTATTTT. Its protein product is CASSAGPKSTDTQYF. The V gene is TRBV5-4, the J gene TRBJ2-3; D unclear. The CDR3 consists of 15 residues. Trimming took 4 bases from V and 2 from J, leaving 14 bases between them. The germline gives CDR1 SGHNT, CDR2 YYREEE (reference sequence).

The chain uses TRBV4-2 and TRBJ2-5, with D maybe TRBD2 (5 bases). This CDR3 is built from 13 residues. Germline assignment: CDR1 LGHNA and CDR2 YNFKEQ. V shed 1 base and J shed 5 bases, with 8 bases lying between them. The CDR3 sequence: CASSQGGLETQYF. CDR3 DNA: TGTGCCAGCAGCCAAGGCGGGCTGGAGACCCAGTACTTC.

The gene calls are TRBV9 and TRBJ1-3; the D gene is possibly TRBD1 (5 bases). Germline V gene data show CDR1 as SGDLS and CDR2 as YYNGEE. The V and J ends lost 0 bases and 0 bases respectively, with 7 bases between them. The length of the CDR3 is 15 residues. For the CDR3, the DNA is TGTGCCAGCAGCGTAGAGGGGACCTCTGGAAACACCATATATTTT. This gives the protein CASSVEGTSGNTIYF.

The gene calls are TRBV9 and TRBJ2-2; TRBD2 might be the D (6 bases). The V end was cut by 0 bases, the J end by 7 bases, with 19 bases between. This CDR3 is 17 amino acids long. In germline, CDR1 is SGDLS, CDR2 YYNGEE. This CDR3 reads CASSVATAGVGSGELFF. CDR3 coding DNA: TGTGCCAGCAGCGTAGCTACAGCGGGTGTAGGGAGCGGGGAGCTGTTTTTT.

The CDR3 here is CASSLAGDYEQYF. The DNA of the CDR3 is TGTGCCAGCAGTTTAGCGGGGGATTACGAGCAGTACTTC. This chain uses TRBV27 with TRBJ2-7; 7 bases are shared with TRBD2. Germline CDR1 reads MNHEY; CDR2 reads SMNVEV (reference sequence). The CDR3 loop spans 13 amino acids. With 2 bases clipped from V and 4 bases from J, the junction kept 2 bases outside the gene matches.

The V call is TRBV6-1, the J call TRBJ1-1; D not certain. This CDR3 has 12 amino acids. Germline V gives CDR1 MNHNS, CDR2 SASEGT. V gave up 9 bases and J gave up 1 base, with 9 bases separating them. The CDR3 DNA reads as TGTGCCAGTCGGGGTAGGAACACTGAAGCTTTCTTT. Amino acids: CASRGRNTEAFF.